These T cell receptor beta chains were read from a single sample in a study of beta chain features in type 1 diabetes. Sequencing was performed with immunoSEQ multiplex PCR; in TCRdb, only in-frame clones are kept and a portion is missing. Among roughly 450,000 clones, roughly 13% were seen once, and the ten largest hold approximately 0.035%. Sequenced: naive CD4+ T cells from blood. The origin of the receptors is a man aged 25 to 45 in good health. The CDR3 runs from the conserved cysteine through the conserved F or W. The D gene is left open where the match is weak. Only part of the rows carry a size: once, few, many, or a class if the clone is expanded.

clone_size j_call d_call v_call cdr3_aa cdr3_nt
NA TRBJ2-7 NA TRBV11-2 CASSRGRLALYEQYF TGTGCCAGCAGCCGGGGCCGGCTGGCCCTCTACGAGCAGTACTTC
NA TRBJ1-6 TRBD1 TRBV6-5 CASTWTGLGNSPLHF TGTGCCAGCACCTGGACAGGCCTGGGGAATTCACCCCTCCACTTT
few TRBJ2-1 TRBD2 TRBV30 CAWGLTSLNEQFF TGTGCCTGGGGACTGACTAGCTTGAATGAGCAGTTCTTC
few TRBJ1-1 NA TRBV7-9 CASSRTQISTEAFF TGTGCCAGCAGCCGGACCCAAATTAGCACTGAAGCTTTCTTT
few TRBJ1-6 NA TRBV2 CASSGTVGNSPLHF TGTGCCAGCAGTGGGACAGTGGGAAATTCACCCCTCCACTTT
NA TRBJ2-3 NA TRBV2 CASTERLMWDTQYF TGTGCCAGCACCGAAAGGTTAATGTGGGATACGCAGTATTTT
NA TRBJ2-5 TRBD1 TRBV6-5 CAISPGQGAETQYF TGTGCCATCAGTCCGGGACAGGGAGCGGAGACCCAGTACTTC
NA TRBJ2-5 NA TRBV11-2 CASSITSMQTQYF TGTGCCAGCAGCATAACTAGCATGCAGACCCAGTACTTC
NA TRBJ1-1 TRBD1 TRBV30 CAWSARRTGAGSEAFF TGTGCCTGGAGTGCCCGAAGGACAGGGGCAGGGTCAGAAGCTTTCTTT
few TRBJ1-2 NA TRBV7-9 CASSLLKGTYGYTF TGTGCCAGCAGCCTCCTGAAAGGGACCTATGGCTACACCTTC
few TRBJ1-1 NA TRBV19 CASSRAGPGEAFF TGTGCCAGTAGTAGAGCCGGACCAGGTGAAGCTTTCTTT
NA TRBJ2-5 NA TRBV7-2 CASSWVASDQETQYF TGTGCCAGCAGCTGGGTGGCTAGCGACCAAGAGACCCAGTACTTC
NA TRBJ2-3 NA TRBV29-1 CSGGKDRPDTQYF TGCAGCGGGGGGAAGGACCGCCCGGATACGCAGTATTTT
few TRBJ2-5 TRBD1 TRBV14 CASSTNRGRETQYF TGTGCCAGCAGCACCAACAGGGGGCGTGAGACCCAGTACTTC
few TRBJ1-1 TRBD1 TRBV29-1 CSVAGGADTEAFF TGCAGCGTGGCAGGGGGCGCGGACACTGAAGCTTTCTTT
NA TRBJ2-3 TRBD2 TRBV18 CASSPGTSIASTDTQYF TGTGCCAGCTCACCAGGGACTAGTATCGCCAGCACAGATACGCAGTATTTT
few TRBJ2-1 NA TRBV21-1 CASNARLANLFKEQFF TGTGCCAGCAACGCGAGACTAGCGAATCTATTTAAGGAGCAGTTCTTC
many TRBJ1-2 NA TRBV30 CAWSAFTAEGYTF TGTGCCTGGAGTGCCTTTACAGCGGAGGGCTACACCTTC
NA TRBJ2-1 TRBD2 TRBV4-2 CASSTRTSGNNEQFF TGTGCCAGCAGCACCCGGACTAGCGGGAACAATGAGCAGTTCTTC
few TRBJ2-1 NA TRBV7-3 CASSLGASYNEQFF TGTGCCAGCAGCCTGGGCGCCTCCTACAATGAGCAGTTCTTC
few TRBJ2-1 TRBD2 TRBV4-3 CASSQDRLAVSYNEQFF TGCGCCAGCAGCCAAGATAGGCTAGCGGTTTCCTACAATGAGCAGTTCTTC
few TRBJ1-1 NA TRBV15 CATSRDGRGSIEAFF TGTGCCACCAGCAGAGATGGGAGGGGATCGATTGAAGCTTTCTTT
few TRBJ2-3 TRBD2 TRBV6-5 CASKTSGTTDTQYF TGTGCCAGCAAAACTAGCGGGACCACAGATACGCAGTATTTT
few TRBJ2-3 TRBD1 TRBV7-9 CASSNTGGWSTDTQYF TGTGCCAGCAGCAATACAGGGGGCTGGAGCACAGATACGCAGTATTTT
NA TRBJ1-1 NA TRBV10-1 CASSDGRSTEAFF TGCGCCAGCAGTGACGGGCGATCCACTGAAGCTTTCTTT
few TRBJ2-5 TRBD1 TRBV7-9 CASSPRTGRGETQYF TGTGCCAGCAGTCCCCGGACAGGGCGGGGAGAGACCCAGTACTTC
few TRBJ2-3 TRBD1 TRBV29-1 CSGSKRTGATDTQYF TGCAGCGGGAGTAAGAGGACAGGGGCTACAGATACGCAGTATTTT
few TRBJ2-2 NA TRBV28 CASKTNRVTGELFF TGTGCCAGCAAGACAAACAGGGTTACCGGGGAGCTGTTTTTT
NA TRBJ1-6 NA TRBV7-2 CASAVGGGNSPLHF TGTGCCAGCGCCGTGGGGGGCGGGAATTCACCCCTCCACTTT
NA TRBJ1-2 NA TRBV5-6 CASSPGRDHGYTF TGTGCCAGCAGCCCCGGGAGGGACCATGGCTACACCTTC
NA TRBJ1-4 NA TRBV7-2 CASSPQSTTNEKLFF TGTGCCAGCAGCCCCCAATCTACAACTAATGAAAAACTGTTTTTT
NA TRBJ2-5 TRBD2 TRBV4-2 CASSQPVAGQETQYF TGTGCCAGCAGCCAACCGGTAGCGGGCCAAGAGACCCAGTACTTC
NA TRBJ2-4 NA TRBV5-1 CASSFNLAKNIQYF TGCGCCAGCAGCTTTAATCTAGCCAAAAACATTCAGTACTTC